This note documents a single TCR beta chain sequence. What it binds is not known. Sequencing used immunoSEQ multiplex PCR; TCRdb keeps in-frame clones, though not all of them. This sample has 50,000 or so clones, with about nine tenths found just once. The data derive from a study of Tregs in tolerant kidney transplant recipients. Whole-study results and caveats: Some patients' samples used different primers over time, so nucleotide sequences weren't comparable. The small number of patients limits these findings pending further validation.

The nonmyeloablative bone marrow transplants came from related graft donors, with transient mixed chimerism. Unstimulated Tregs (CD4+CD25+CD127-) and CD4+CD25- non-Tregs were sorted from PBMCs. V was cut by 4 bases and J by 1 base, with 14 bases left in between. The germline gives CDR1 SGHRS, CDR2 YFSETQ. The CDR3 totals 15 residues. The source is a human patient who received a combined kidney and bone marrow transplant. Part of the T cell pool may stem from the graft donor. This chain links TRBV5-1 with TRBJ1-1, with D perhaps matching TRBD1 (5 bases). This specimen consisted of CD8+ T cells from blood (PBMCs), obtained 12 months after the transplant. CDR3 in amino acids: CASSRKQGRNTEAFF. The CDR3 DNA sequence: TGCGCCAGCAGCCGAAAGCAGGGTAGGAACACTGAAGCTTTCTTT. The variable domain in full, with the rest retrieved from reference TRBV5-1 and TRBJ1-1, is KAGVTQTPRYLIKTRGQQVTLSCSPISGHRSVSWYQQTPGQGLQFLFEYFSETQRNKGNFPGRFSGRQFSNSRSEMNVSTLELGDSALYLCASSRKQGRNTEAFFGQGTRLTVV.